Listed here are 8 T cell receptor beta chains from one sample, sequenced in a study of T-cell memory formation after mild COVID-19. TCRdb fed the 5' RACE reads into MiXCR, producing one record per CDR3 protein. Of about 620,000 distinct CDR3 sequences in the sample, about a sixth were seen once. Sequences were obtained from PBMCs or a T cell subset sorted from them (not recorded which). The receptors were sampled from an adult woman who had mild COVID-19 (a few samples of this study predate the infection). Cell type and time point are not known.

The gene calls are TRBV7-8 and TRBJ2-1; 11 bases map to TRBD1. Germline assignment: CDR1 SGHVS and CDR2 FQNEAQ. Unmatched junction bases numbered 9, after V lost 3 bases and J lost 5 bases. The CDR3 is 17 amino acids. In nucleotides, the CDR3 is TGTGCCAGCAGCTTCCCTTTGGGACAGGGGGTCCACAATGAGCAGTTCTTC. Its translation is CASSFPLGQGVHNEQFF.

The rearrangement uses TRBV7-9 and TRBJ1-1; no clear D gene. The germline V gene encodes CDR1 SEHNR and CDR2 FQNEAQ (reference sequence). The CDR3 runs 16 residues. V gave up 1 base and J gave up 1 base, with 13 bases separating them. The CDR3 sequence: CASSLGAHQTNTEAFF. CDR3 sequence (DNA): TGTGCCAGCAGCTTAGGCGCCCACCAAACGAACACTGAAGCTTTCTTT. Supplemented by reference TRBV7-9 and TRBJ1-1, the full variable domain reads DTGVSQNPRHKITKRGQNVTFRCDPISEHNRLYWYRQTLGQGPEFLTYFQNEAQLEKSRLLSDRFSAERPKGSFSTLEIQRTEQGDSAMYLCASSLGAHQTNTEAFFGQGTRLTVV.

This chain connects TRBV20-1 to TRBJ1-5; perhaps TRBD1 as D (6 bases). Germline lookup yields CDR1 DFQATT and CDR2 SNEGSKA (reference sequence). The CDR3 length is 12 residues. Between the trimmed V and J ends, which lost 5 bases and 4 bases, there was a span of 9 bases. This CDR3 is CSAPTGNQPQHF. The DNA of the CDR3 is TGCAGTGCTCCGACAGGAAATCAGCCCCAGCATTTT.

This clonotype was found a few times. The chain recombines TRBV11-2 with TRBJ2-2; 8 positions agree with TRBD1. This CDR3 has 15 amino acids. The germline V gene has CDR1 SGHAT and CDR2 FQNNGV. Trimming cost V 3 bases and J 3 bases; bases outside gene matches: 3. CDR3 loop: CASSLGQVYTGELFF. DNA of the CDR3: TGTGCCAGCAGCTTGGGACAGGTTTACACCGGGGAGCTGTTTTTT. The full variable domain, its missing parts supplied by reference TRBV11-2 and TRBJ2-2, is EAGVAQSPRYKIIEKRQSVAFWCNPISGHATLYWYQQILGQGPKLLIQFQNNGVVDDSQLPKDRFSAERLKGVDSTLKIQPAKLEDSAVYLCASSLGQVYTGELFFGEGSRLTVL.

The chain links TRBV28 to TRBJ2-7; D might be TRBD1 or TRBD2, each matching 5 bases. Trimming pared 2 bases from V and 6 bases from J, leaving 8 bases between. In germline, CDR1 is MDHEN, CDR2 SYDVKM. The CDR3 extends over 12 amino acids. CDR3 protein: CASSLGGTEQYF. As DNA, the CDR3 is TGTGCCAGCAGTTTAGGGGGTACCGAGCAGTACTTC.

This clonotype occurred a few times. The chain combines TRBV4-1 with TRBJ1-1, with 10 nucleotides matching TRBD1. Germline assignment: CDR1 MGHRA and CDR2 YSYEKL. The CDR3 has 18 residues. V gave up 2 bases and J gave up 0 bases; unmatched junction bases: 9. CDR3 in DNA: TGCGCCAGCAGCCAACTTCGGACAGGGGGGACGATGAACACTGAAGCTTTCTTT. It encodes CASSQLRTGGTMNTEAFF.

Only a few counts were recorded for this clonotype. CDR3 DNA sequence: TGTGCCAGCAGCCAATATTCCGGACAGGGGGGCACTGAAGCTTTCTTT. Translated: CASSQYSGQGGTEAFF. This chain connects TRBV3-1 to TRBJ1-1, with 10 bases matching TRBD1. From germline, CDR1 is LGHDT and CDR2 YNNKEL (reference sequence). V shed 2 bases and J 4 bases; nucleotides not matched to a gene: 7. This CDR3 has 16 residues. Full variable domain (remainder filled in from reference TRBV3-1 and TRBJ1-1): DTAVSQTPKYLVTQMGNDKSIKCEQNLGHDTMYWYKQDSKKFLKIMFSYNNKELIINETVPNRFSPKSPDKAHLNLHINSLELGDSAVYFCASSQYSGQGGTEAFFGQGTRLTVV.

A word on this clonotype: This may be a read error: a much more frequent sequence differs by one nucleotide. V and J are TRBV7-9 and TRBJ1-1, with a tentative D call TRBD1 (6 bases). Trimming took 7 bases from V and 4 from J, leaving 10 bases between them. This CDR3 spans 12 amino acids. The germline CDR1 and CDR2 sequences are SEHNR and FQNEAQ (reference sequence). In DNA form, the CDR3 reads TGTGCCAGCACACAGGGTTCCACTGAAGCTTTCTTT. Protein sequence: CASTQGSTEAFF.